A selection of T cell receptor beta chains follows, all from one sample in a study of cytomegalovirus exposure and HLA in healthy donors. Sequencing was performed with immunoSEQ multiplex PCR; in TCRdb, only in-frame clones are kept and a portion is missing. The sample lists about 120,000 clones; approximately 15% were seen once. Sequenced sample: PBMCs. The receptors stem from a young woman in good health and CMV-seronegative. CDR3s leave out the opening cysteine and the closing phenylalanine or tryptophan. A D gene is named only where the DNA matches it firmly.

TRBV7-6	NA	TRBJ2-3	ASSLGSVSTDTQY
TRBV5-1	TRBD1	TRBJ1-1	ASTTGGGEDTEAF
TRBV4-2	NA	TRBJ1-5	ASSQEAVPVNQPQH
TRBV30	TRBD1	TRBJ2-5	AWSYERTGFLETQY
TRBV21-1	NA	TRBJ1-4	ASSKEQPNEKLF
TRBV9	NA	TRBJ1-5	ASSADIGNQPQH
TRBV5-4	TRBD1	TRBJ2-7	ASSLVDRGIEQY
TRBV6-1	TRBD2	TRBJ2-7	ASSEGRGRSYEQY
TRBV28	TRBD1	TRBJ2-7	ASSSRGQGYEQY
TRBV9	NA	TRBJ2-6	ASSPPFGSGANVLT
TRBV19	NA	TRBJ2-3	ASEGLSSTDTQY
TRBV7-9	NA	TRBJ2-2	ASSLRGAGTGELF
TRBV2	NA	TRBJ2-7	ATRNSSSTYEQY
TRBV11-2	NA	TRBJ2-5	ASSLENAGGETQY
TRBV4-1	NA	TRBJ1-5	ASSQEGGRNQPQH
TRBV19	TRBD2	TRBJ2-2	ASSTSSGGENTGELF
TRBV29-1	TRBD2	TRBJ2-7	SVRLAGFSYEQY
TRBV2	NA	TRBJ2-2	ASSVTRQPNTGELF
TRBV28	NA	TRBJ2-2	ASSSVGGLTGELF
TRBV9	NA	TRBJ2-7	ASSVVGDPTSGEQY
TRBV11-2	TRBD2	TRBJ2-5	ASSPSGRTRPETQY
TRBV19	TRBD1	TRBJ2-7	ASSAGTGGSYEQY
TRBV10-1	TRBD2	NA	ASSEGLAASYEQY